This record looks at one T cell receptor beta chain sequence and its context. Its matching antigen is unknown. V gave up 5 bases and J gave up 9 bases, with 12 bases separating them. The CDR3 is 11 amino acids. Germline V CDR1 and CDR2: GTSNPN, SVGIG (reference sequence). These data originate in a study of cytomegalovirus exposure and HLA in healthy donors. Study-wide results and limits: Data from an earlier analysis indicated that most TCR beta V segments were productive either about 90% or about 30% of the time. In a later analysis, across HLA loci, associated TCR counts were highest for DRB1, lowest for HLA-C.

The PCR employed 60 Vbeta primers together with 13 Jbeta primers. Sequenced by immunoSEQ multiplex PCR; TCRdb stores in-frame clones only, minus some. The data contain about 140,000 clones, roughly 79% of them singletons. The origin of this receptor is an older woman in good health and CMV-seropositive. V and J are TRBV30 and TRBJ2-3; weak D call: TRBD2 (7 bases). The sample taken for sequencing was PBMCs. The CDR3 sequence: CAWGGGGTQYF. CDR3 in DNA: TGTGCCTGGGGTGGGGGGGGCACGCAGTATTTT.